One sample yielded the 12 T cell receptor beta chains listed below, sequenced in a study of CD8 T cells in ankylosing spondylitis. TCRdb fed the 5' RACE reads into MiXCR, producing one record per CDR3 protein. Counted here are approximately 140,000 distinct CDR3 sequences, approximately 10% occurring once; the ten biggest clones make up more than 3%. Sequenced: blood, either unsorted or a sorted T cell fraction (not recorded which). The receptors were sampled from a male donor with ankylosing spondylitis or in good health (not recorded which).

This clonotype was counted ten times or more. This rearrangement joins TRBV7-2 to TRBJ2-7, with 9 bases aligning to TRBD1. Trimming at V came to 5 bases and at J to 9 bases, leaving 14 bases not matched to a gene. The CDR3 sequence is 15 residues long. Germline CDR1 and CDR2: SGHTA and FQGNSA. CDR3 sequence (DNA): TGTGCCAGCAGCCCTATGGGTTGGGACAGGGCCGGGCAGTACTTC. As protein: CASSPMGWDRAGQYF.

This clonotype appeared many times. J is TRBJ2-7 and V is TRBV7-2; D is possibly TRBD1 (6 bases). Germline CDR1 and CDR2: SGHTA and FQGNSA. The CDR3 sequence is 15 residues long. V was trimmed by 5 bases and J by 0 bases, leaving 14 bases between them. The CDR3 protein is CASSLDSLFSYEQYF. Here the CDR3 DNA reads TGTGCCAGCAGCCTGGACAGCCTTTTCTCCTACGAGCAGTACTTC.

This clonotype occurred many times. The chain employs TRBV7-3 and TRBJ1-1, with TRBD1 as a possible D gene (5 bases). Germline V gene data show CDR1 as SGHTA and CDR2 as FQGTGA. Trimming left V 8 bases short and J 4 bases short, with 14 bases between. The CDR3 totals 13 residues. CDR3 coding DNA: TGTGCCAGCCTCGAACCCGGGACCACTGAAGCTTTCTTT. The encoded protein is CASLEPGTTEAFF.

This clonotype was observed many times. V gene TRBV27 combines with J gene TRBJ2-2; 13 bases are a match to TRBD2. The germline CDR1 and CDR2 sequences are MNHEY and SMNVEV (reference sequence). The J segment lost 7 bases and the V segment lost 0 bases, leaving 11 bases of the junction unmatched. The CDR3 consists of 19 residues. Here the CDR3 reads CASSLSIRKGLAGSGELFF. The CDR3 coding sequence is TGTGCCAGCAGTTTATCAATTCGTAAGGGACTAGCGGGGAGCGGGGAGCTGTTTTTT.

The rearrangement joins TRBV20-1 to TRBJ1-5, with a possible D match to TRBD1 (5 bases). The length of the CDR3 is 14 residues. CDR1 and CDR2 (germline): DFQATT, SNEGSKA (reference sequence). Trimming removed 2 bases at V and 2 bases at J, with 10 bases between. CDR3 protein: CSARQGSGNQPQHF. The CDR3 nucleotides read TGCAGTGCTAGACAGGGTAGCGGCAATCAGCCCCAGCATTTT.

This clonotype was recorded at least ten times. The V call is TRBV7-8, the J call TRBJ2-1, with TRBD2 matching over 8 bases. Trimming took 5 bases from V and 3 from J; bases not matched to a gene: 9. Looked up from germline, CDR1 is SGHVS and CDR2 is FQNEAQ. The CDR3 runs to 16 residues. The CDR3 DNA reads TGTGCCAGCAGCGCCCGGACTAGCCAATTCTACAATGAGCAGTTCTTC. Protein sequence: CASSARTSQFYNEQFF.

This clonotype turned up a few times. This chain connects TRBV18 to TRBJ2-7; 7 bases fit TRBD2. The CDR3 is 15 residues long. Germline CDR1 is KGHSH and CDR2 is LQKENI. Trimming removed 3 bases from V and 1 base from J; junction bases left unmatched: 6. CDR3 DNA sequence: TGTGCCAGCTCACCTCCTAGCGGAAGGTCCTACGAGCAGTACTTC. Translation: CASSPPSGRSYEQYF.

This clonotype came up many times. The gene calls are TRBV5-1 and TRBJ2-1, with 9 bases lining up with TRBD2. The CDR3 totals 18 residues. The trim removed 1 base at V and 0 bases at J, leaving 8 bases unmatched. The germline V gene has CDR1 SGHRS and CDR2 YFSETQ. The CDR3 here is CASSLLGLADSSYNEQFF. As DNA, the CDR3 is TGCGCCAGCAGCTTGCTGGGACTAGCCGATAGCTCCTACAATGAGCAGTTCTTC. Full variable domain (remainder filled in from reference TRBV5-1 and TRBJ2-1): KAGVTQTPRYLIKTRGQQVTLSCSPISGHRSVSWYQQTPGQGLQFLFEYFSETQRNKGNFPGRFSGRQFSNSRSEMNVSTLELGDSALYLCASSLLGLADSSYNEQFFGPGTRLTVL.

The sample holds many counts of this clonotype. DNA for the CDR3: TGTGCCAGCGAAGAAAACTGGACGAATGAGCAGTTCTTC. Translating gives CASEENWTNEQFF. V and J are TRBV6-6 and TRBJ2-1; D is unresolved. The CDR3 is made up of 13 amino acids. With 8 bases removed from V and 7 bases from J, the gap between germline ends came to 15 bases. Germline V gene lookup returns CDR1 MNHNY and CDR2 SVGAGI (reference sequence).

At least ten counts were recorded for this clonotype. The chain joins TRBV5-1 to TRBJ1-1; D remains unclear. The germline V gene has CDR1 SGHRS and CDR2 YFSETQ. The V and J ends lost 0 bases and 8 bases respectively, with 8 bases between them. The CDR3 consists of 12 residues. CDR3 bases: TGCGCCAGCAGCTTGGCCGGAGACGAAGCTTTCTTT. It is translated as CASSLAGDEAFF.

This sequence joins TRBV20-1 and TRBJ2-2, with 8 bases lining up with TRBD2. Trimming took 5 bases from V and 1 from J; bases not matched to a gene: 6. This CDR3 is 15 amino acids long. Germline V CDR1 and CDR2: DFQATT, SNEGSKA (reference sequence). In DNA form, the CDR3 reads TGCAGTGCTGGTCTAAGCGGGAGGAACACCGGGGAGCTGTTTTTT. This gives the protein CSAGLSGRNTGELFF.

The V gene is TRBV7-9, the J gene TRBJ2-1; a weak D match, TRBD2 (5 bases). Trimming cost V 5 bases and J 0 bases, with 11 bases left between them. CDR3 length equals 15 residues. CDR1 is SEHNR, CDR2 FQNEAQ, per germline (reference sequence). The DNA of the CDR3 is TGTGCCAGCAGCCGGGGTTTTAGCTCCTACAATGAGCAGTTCTTC. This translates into CASSRGFSSYNEQFF.